The rows below give T cell receptor beta chains drawn from one sample of a study of blood T cells in healthy people across ages. TCRdb reprocessed the 5' RACE reads with MiXCR, giving one entry per CDR3 protein. The sample carries 550,000 to 750,000 distinct CDR3 sequences, roughly 20% recorded once. Sequencing was performed on blood. The receptors derive from an older man in good health. CDR3s include the opening cysteine and the closing phenylalanine or tryptophan. The D gene is left open where the match is weak. Only part of the rows carry a size: once, few, many, or a class if the clone is expanded.

D | size | J | V | DNA | CDR3
- | - | TRBJ1-6 | TRBV20-1 | TGCAGTGCTAGAGGGGGGGCCGCGTTCCACTTT | CSARGGAAFHF
- | few | TRBJ2-1 | TRBV5-1 | TGCGCCAGCAGTGCGGAGAGCTCCTACAATGAGCAGTTCTTC | CASSAESSYNEQFF
- | few | TRBJ1-4 | TRBV7-9 | TGTGCCAGCAGGAAGGGGGTGGGTGAAAAACTGTTTTTT | CASRKGVGEKLFF
TRBD2 | - | TRBJ2-5 | TRBV9 | TGTGCCAGCAGCGTAGCCCCTAGCGGGAGTGGGGAGACCCAGTACTTC | CASSVAPSGSGETQYF
- | - | TRBJ2-3 | TRBV9 | TGTGCCAGCAGCGACGGGACACTAGGTGCAGATACGCAGTATTTT | CASSDGTLGADTQYF
- | few | TRBJ1-5 | TRBV20-1 | TGCAGTGTAGAGGGCGGCAATCAGCCCCAGCATTTT | CSVEGGNQPQHF
- | few | TRBJ1-2 | TRBV20-1 | TGCAGTGGAACAGGGTCCTATCTAGATGGCTACACCTTC | CSGTGSYLDGYTF
- | few | TRBJ2-3 | TRBV6-4 | TGTGCCAGCAGAGCTACTAGTCGGAGCACAGATACGCAGTATTTT | CASRATSRSTDTQYF
TRBD1 | few | TRBJ1-2 | TRBV20-1 | TGCAGTGCTCGACAGGGGAACTATGGCTACACCTTC | CSARQGNYGYTF
- | few | TRBJ2-5 | TRBV7-9 | TGTGCCAGCAGCCCCGACGCGAAAGAGACCCAGTACTTC | CASSPDAKETQYF
TRBD1 | - | TRBJ1-4 | TRBV28 | TGTGCCAGCAGTAAATCAGGGGGGGCTAATGAAAAACTGTTTTTT | CASSKSGGANEKLFF
- | - | TRBJ2-7 | TRBV28 | TGTGCCAGCAGTTATGCGACAGTCTCCTACGAGCAGTACTTC | CASSYATVSYEQYF
- | once | TRBJ1-1 | TRBV4-3 | TGCGCCAGCAGCCAAAGGGGGTCAGGGATAGCTTTCTTT | CASSQRGSGIAFF
- | few | TRBJ2-1 | TRBV5-6 | TGTGCCAGCAGCTTGGATTGGGGGACCAACAATGAGCAGTTCTTC | CASSLDWGTNNEQFF
TRBD1 | - | TRBJ2-1 | TRBV5-1 | TGCGCCAGCAGCCAGGGACCAGGGGGTGAGCAGTTCTTC | CASSQGPGGEQFF
- | many | TRBJ2-1 | TRBV7-9 | TGTGCCAGCAGCTTAGGGTTGAATGAGCAGTTCTTC | CASSLGLNEQFF
TRBD2 | once | TRBJ2-5 | TRBV27 | TGTGCCAGCAGTTCCCCCTGGGCTAGCGGGAGCAAGGAGACCCAGTACTTC | CASSSPWASGSKETQYF
TRBD1 | - | TRBJ2-1 | TRBV7-9 | TGTGCCAGCAGCTGGCCGGGACAGGGAGACAATGAGCAGTTCTTC | CASSWPGQGDNEQFF
TRBD2 | - | TRBJ2-5 | TRBV20-1 | TGCAGTGCTCCCGCGACTAGCGACCAAGAGACCCAGTACTTC | CSAPATSDQETQYF
- | - | TRBJ1-1 | TRBV5-1 | TGCGCCAGCAGCTTGAAGGGACCTCAGGACACTGAAGCTTTCTTT | CASSLKGPQDTEAFF
TRBD2 | once | TRBJ2-1 | TRBV20-1 | TGCAGTGCGCAATCTAGCGGGAGCTCCTACAATGAGCAGTTCTTC | CSAQSSGSSYNEQFF
- | - | TRBJ2-3 | TRBV5-1 | TGCGCCAGCAGCTTCGGACCAGGGGCAGATACGCAGTATTTT | CASSFGPGADTQYF
TRBD2 | many | TRBJ2-5 | TRBV29-1 | TGCAGCGTAGAGGGACTAGCGGGAGTCTGGGTCCAAGAGACCCAGTACTTC | CSVEGLAGVWVQETQYF
- | many | TRBJ2-5 | TRBV18 | TGCGCCAGCAGCCCTGATAGGGAGACCCAGTACTTC | CASSPDRETQYF
- | many | TRBJ2-7 | TRBV7-6 | TGTGCCAGCAGCTACGATCCAGGGCGCGAGCAGTACTTC | CASSYDPGREQYF
- | - | TRBJ1-3 | TRBV3-1 | TGTGCCAGCAGCCAAGAACGAAAGACTACCTTCTCTGGAAACACCATATATTTT | CASSQERKTTFSGNTIYF
- | - | TRBJ1-2 | TRBV7-2 | TGTGCCAGCAGCTTATTCGGGCCCCGCGGACACTATGGCTACACCTTC | CASSLFGPRGHYGYTF
- | few | TRBJ2-3 | TRBV7-6 | TGTGCCAGCAGCTTAGCGACAGAGAGCACAGATACGCAGTATTTT | CASSLATESTDTQYF
- | - | TRBJ2-3 | TRBV27 | TGTGCCAGCAGTTCATCTCCAGGGTGGGGGGATACGCAGTATTTT | CASSSSPGWGDTQYF
TRBD2 | - | TRBJ2-2 | TRBV20-1 | TGCAGTGCTAGAGATCGACTAGCGGGCTTCGGGGGGGAGCTGTTTTTT | CSARDRLAGFGGELFF
TRBD1 | - | TRBJ2-3 | TRBV6-1 | TGTGCCAGCAGTGAACGCAGGGGGCTTCACACAGATACGCAGTATTTT | CASSERRGLHTDTQYF
- | many | TRBJ1-2 | TRBV12-3/TRBV12-4 | TGTGCCTGCGATCCTCTCGCTGGCTACACCTTC | CACDPLAGYTF
- | - | TRBJ2-2 | TRBV7-6 | TGTGCCAGCAGCTTAGCCCGACTTGCCACCGGGGTCGGGGAGCTGTTTTTT | CASSLARLATGVGELFF
TRBD1 | - | TRBJ2-5 | TRBV27 | TGTGCCAGCAGTTTATCGGGACAGGGTAGGACCCAGTACTTC | CASSLSGQGRTQYF
- | few | TRBJ1-5 | TRBV2 | TGTGCCAGCAGGGAAGGGTGGAATCAGCCCCAGCATTTT | CASREGWNQPQHF
TRBD2 | - | TRBJ2-2 | TRBV5-1 | TGCGCCAGCAGCTTGTCGCTAGCGGGAGGAGGCGGGGAGCTGTTTTTT | CASSLSLAGGGGELFF
TRBD1 | once | TRBJ1-2 | TRBV20-1 | TGCAGTGCCCGACAGGGGGCGAACTATGGCTACACCTTC | CSARQGANYGYTF
- | - | TRBJ1-2 | TRBV10-3 | TGTGCCATCAGTGAATTCTTACAGGTTAACTATGGCTACACCTTC | CAISEFLQVNYGYTF
TRBD1 | - | TRBJ1-4 | TRBV3-1 | TGTGCCAGCAGCCGGACGACAGGGGCCCTGAATGAAAAACTGTTTTTT | CASSRTTGALNEKLFF
- | few | TRBJ1-4 | TRBV5-5 | TGTGCCAGCAGCTTGGGACACAAAACCGAAAAACTGTTTTTT | CASSLGHKTEKLFF
TRBD2 | - | TRBJ2-4 | TRBV20-1 | TGCAGTGCCGACCTGGCCGGGACTAAGAACATTCAGTACTTC | CSADLAGTKNIQYF
- | - | TRBJ1-5 | TRBV3-1 | TGTGCCAGCAGCCAACCTGACAGTCAGCCCCAGCATTTT | CASSQPDSQPQHF
TRBD1 | - | TRBJ2-7 | TRBV5-6 | TGTGCCTGCAGCTTTACAGGGGCCGAGCAGTACTTC | CACSFTGAEQYF
TRBD2 | - | TRBJ2-5 | TRBV5-1 | TGCGCCAGCAGCTCTGGGACTAGCGGGAGTAGTATGGCTGAGACCCAGTACTTC | CASSSGTSGSSMAETQYF
- | few | TRBJ2-5 | TRBV7-2 | TGTGCCAGCAGCTTAGCGTCATCGGGCGGGGAGACCCAGTACTTC | CASSLASSGGETQYF
TRBD1 | - | TRBJ1-6 | TRBV27 | TGTGCCAGCAGTTTCCTACAGGGGGCAAATAATTCACCCCTCCACTTT | CASSFLQGANNSPLHF
- | - | TRBJ1-4 | TRBV3-1 | TGTGCCAGCAGGAACGAGGCAGCCACACCATCAACTAATGAAAAACTGTTTTTT | CASRNEAATPSTNEKLFF
- | many | TRBJ2-7 | TRBV2 | TGTGCCAGCAGGCAAAGCTCCTACGAGCAGTACTTC | CASRQSSYEQYF
TRBD1 | few | TRBJ2-7 | TRBV5-6 | TGTGCCAGCAGCCGAGTGGACAGGGGGTCATACGAGCAGTACTTC | CASSRVDRGSYEQYF
- | few | TRBJ2-3 | TRBV7-9 | TGTGCCAGCAGCTTAGGGAGGAGAGGTCTCCTCACAGATACGCAGTATTTT | CASSLGRRGLLTDTQYF